The 29 T cell receptor beta chains given below trace back to one sample, sequenced in a study of shared clonotypes between healthy human individuals. Assay used: immunoSEQ multiplex PCR; TCRdb lists only in-frame clones, some missing. The sample gives over a million clones, 95% to 97% of which show up once; approximately 1.2% is in the top ten. Sequencing was carried out using naive CD4+ T cells sorted from blood. Subset indicated: CD45RA+ positively selected. The receptors derive from a young man in good health.

This clone was recorded once. The chain carries TRBV2 and TRBJ2-5; D uncertain. The CDR3 extends over 12 amino acids. Germline V gene sequence: CDR1 SNHLY, CDR2 FYNNEI. V lost 8 bases and J 1 base, leaving 8 bases between the germline ends. CDR3 in amino acids: CASSDIQETQYF. The DNA of the CDR3 is TGTGCCAGCTCCGACATCCAAGAGACCCAGTACTTC.

V gene TRBV7-6 combines with J gene TRBJ1-2; the D is unclear. The ends were cut back, 2 bases at V and 2 bases at J, with 6 bases in the middle. CDR3 size: 13 residues. Germline CDR1 reads SGHVS; CDR2 reads FNYEAQ. The DNA for the CDR3 is TGTGCCAGCAGCTTAAATGGAAACTATGGCTACACCTTC. It specifies CASSLNGNYGYTF.

CDR3 amino acids: CASVGFSYNEQFF. CDR3 bases: TGCGCCAGCGTGGGCTTCTCCTACAATGAGCAGTTCTTC. V usage is TRBV10-2 and J usage is TRBJ2-1; D unresolved. Germline loops: CDR1 WSHSY, CDR2 SAAADI. The CDR3 extends over 13 amino acids. The V gene lost 8 bases and the J gene lost 0 bases, with 8 bases spanning the gap.

Comments on this clone: The sample holds other DNA sequences that translate to the same CDR3. The J gene is TRBJ2-3, the V gene TRBV6-5, with D possibly matching TRBD1 (5 bases). In germline, CDR1 is MNHEY, CDR2 SVGAGI. This CDR3 is 15 amino acids long. With 2 bases removed from V and 0 bases from J, the gap between germline ends came to 9 bases. In DNA form, the CDR3 reads TGTGCCAGCAGTTACGGTGGGGCTAGCACAGATACGCAGTATTTT. Its translation is CASSYGGASTDTQYF.

The genes are TRBV15 and TRBJ2-1, with TRBD2 identical over 7 bases. There are 15 residues in the CDR3. Trimming took 1 base from V and 4 from J; bases not matched to a gene: 4. Germline CDR1 is LNHNV and CDR2 is YYDKDF (reference sequence). CDR3 sequence reads: CATSRASGTYNEQFF. The CDR3 region has the DNA TGTGCCACCAGCAGAGCGAGCGGGACTTACAATGAGCAGTTCTTC.

The rearrangement links TRBV27 to TRBJ2-3; 9 bases agree with TRBD1. Germline CDR1 is MNHEY and CDR2 is SMNVEV (reference sequence). The CDR3 covers 17 residues. V lost 3 bases, J lost 1 base, and 8 bases stayed unmatched. The CDR3 protein is CASSLGQGGGRTDTQYF. CDR3 DNA sequence: TGTGCCAGCAGTTTGGGACAGGGAGGAGGCCGCACAGATACGCAGTATTTT.

The chain uses TRBV30 and TRBJ2-3; D possibly corresponds to TRBD1 (5 bases). Germline V lookup: CDR1 GTSNPN, CDR2 SVGIG (reference sequence). Trimming removed 0 bases at V and 3 bases at J, with 13 bases between. This CDR3 has 15 residues. The CDR3 nucleotides are TGTGCCTGGAGTGTAACAGGTCTTTGGACAGATACGCAGTATTTT. This codes for CAWSVTGLWTDTQYF.

The genes are TRBV28 and TRBJ2-7; TRBD2 is a possible D gene (5 bases). V lost 4 bases, J lost 7 bases, and 11 bases lay in between. This CDR3 is 12 amino acids long. The germline V gene has CDR1 MDHEN and CDR2 SYDVKM. This CDR3 reads CASSSVGEEQYF. The CDR3 DNA is TGTGCCAGCAGTTCGGTGGGAGAGGAGCAGTACTTC.

In this sample, this clone turned up once. CDR3 nucleotide sequence: TGCAGCGTCCTCGCCCGTGAAGCTTTCTTT. Its protein product is CSVLAREAFF. This chain links TRBV29-1 with TRBJ1-1; D gene unclear. V was shortened by 6 bases and J by 7 bases, with 9 bases between the two germline ends. CDR1 is SQVTM and CDR2 is ANQGSEA in the germline V gene. This CDR3 contains 10 residues.

The rearrangement links TRBV9 to TRBJ1-5, with 12 bases fitting TRBD1. Trimming removed 3 bases from V and 1 base from J; junction bases left unmatched: 2. The germline CDR1 and CDR2 sequences are SGDLS and YYNGEE. This CDR3 is 16 amino acids long. Here the CDR3 reads CASSGGQGASNQPQHF. DNA for the CDR3: TGTGCCAGCAGCGGGGGACAGGGGGCGAGCAATCAGCCCCAGCATTTT.

The sample holds one count of this clone. The chain couples TRBV11-1 to TRBJ2-7, with D maybe TRBD1 (5 bases). Germline CDR1 is SGHAT and CDR2 is FQDESV (reference sequence). This CDR3 is 16 amino acids long. V lost 5 bases and J lost 1, with 18 bases in between. For the CDR3, the DNA is TGTGCCAGCAGCCCGAGGACACTGGGGCTTTCCTACGAGCAGTACTTC. It encodes CASSPRTLGLSYEQYF.

This CDR3 reads CASSRGIGGEKLFF. Here the CDR3 DNA reads TGTGCCAGCAGCCGCGGGATCGGTGGTGAAAAACTGTTTTTT. The chain carries TRBV28 and TRBJ1-4; no reliable D call. Between the trimmed V and J ends, which lost 6 bases and 7 bases, there was a span of 15 bases. Germline CDR1 reads MDHEN; CDR2 reads SYDVKM. The length of the CDR3 is 14 residues.

The chain has TRBV28 and TRBJ2-3; the match to TRBD2 covers 7 bases. This CDR3 has 14 residues. Germline lookup yields CDR1 MDHEN and CDR2 SYDVKM. With V trimmed by 7 bases and J by 6 bases, 10 bases remained unmatched. The CDR3 sequence: CASKPGGEGDTQYF. CDR3 DNA sequence: TGTGCCAGCAAACCGGGAGGAGAGGGGGATACGCAGTATTTT.

The rearrangement uses TRBV19 and TRBJ2-3, with TRBD2 identical over 10 bases. The CDR3 has 16 residues. The V gene's germline CDR1 is LNHDA and CDR2 SQIVND (reference sequence). With V trimmed by 5 bases and J by 0 bases, 5 bases remained unmatched. The CDR3 loop is CASSPGLAASTDTQYF. CDR3 DNA sequence: TGTGCCAGTAGTCCCGGACTAGCGGCTAGCACAGATACGCAGTATTTT.

The CDR3 protein is CASSPGHTEAFF. In nucleotides, the CDR3 is TGTGCCAGCAGTCCCGGGCACACTGAAGCTTTCTTT. The gene calls are TRBV6-5 and TRBJ1-1; no clear D gene. Trimming stripped 5 bases from V and 3 bases from J, with 7 bases between. CDR1 is MNHEY, CDR2 SVGAGI, per germline. This CDR3 is built from 12 residues.

The chain is built from TRBV10-3 and TRBJ1-1; TRBD1 is a possible D gene (6 bases). V was clipped by 0 bases and J by 1 base, with 9 bases between them. This CDR3 region has 15 residues. The V gene's germline CDR1 is ENHRY and CDR2 SYGVKD. In DNA, the CDR3 is TGTGCCATCAGTGAGTCGGGGGGCCGGAACACTGAAGCTTTCTTT. As protein: CAISESGGRNTEAFF.

Regarding this clone: Other DNA sequences in the sample encode the same CDR3. The chain combines TRBV19 with TRBJ1-2, with D hard to call. V lost 3 bases, J lost 0 bases, and 8 bases lay in between. CDR1 is LNHDA, CDR2 SQIVND, per germline (reference sequence). The CDR3 length is 14 residues. CDR3 region: CASSIGRANYGYTF. As DNA, the CDR3 is TGTGCCAGTAGTATTGGTCGGGCTAACTATGGCTACACCTTC.

In regard to this clone: This sample also contains other DNA sequences that code for the same CDR3. The chain carries TRBV18 and TRBJ1-1, with D perhaps matching TRBD1 (5 bases). Per germline, CDR1 KGHSH and CDR2 LQKENI. Trimming took off 5 bases at V and 0 bases at J, with 7 bases between the two ends. The CDR3 length is 13 residues. The CDR3 DNA follows: TGTGCCAGCTCAACAGGTGTGAACACTGAAGCTTTCTTT. Protein product: CASSTGVNTEAFF.

The sample holds one count of this clone. The chain has TRBV5-1 and TRBJ2-5; 11 nucleotides agree with TRBD1. The V segment lost 3 bases and the J segment 5 bases; nucleotides outside the gene matches: 12. CDR1 SGHRS and CDR2 YFSETQ come from the germline V gene. The CDR3 has 17 amino acids. CDR3 nucleotide sequence: TGCGCCAGCAGCTCCAATCCCAGAAGGGACAGGGGGGAGACCCAGTACTTC. Translation gives CASSSNPRRDRGETQYF.

This clone was seen a single time. Other nucleotide sequences in the sample specify the same CDR3. V and J are TRBV11-2 and TRBJ2-3; D remains ambiguous. The V end lost 2 bases, the J end lost 3 bases, and 9 bases lay between the germline ends. CDR3 length: 14 amino acids. Germline loops: CDR1 SGHAT, CDR2 FQNNGV. The CDR3 here is CASSLRLLTDTQYF. Here the CDR3 DNA reads TGTGCCAGCAGCTTACGTCTACTTACAGATACGCAGTATTTT.

Notes on this clone: Given the absence of the conserved phenylalanine or tryptophan at the CDR3 end, a read error is likely. The DNA is omitted, as the CDR3 cannot be located on it reliably, and the CDR3 follows TCRdb's listing. The chain employs TRBV6-5 and TRBJ2-6; the DNA was not used to check the table's D call, TRBD1. The CDR3 length is 9 residues, termini included. Per the germline V gene, CDR1 is MNHEY and CDR2 is SVGAGI. The CDR3 region is CASIGQGAV.

The V and J genes are TRBV5-1 and TRBJ1-2, with 7 positions matching TRBD1. V lost 0 bases to trimming and J lost 3 bases; unmatched junction nucleotides: 11. Germline-derived CDR1 and CDR2 are SGHRS and YFSETQ. CDR3 length: 17 residues. DNA for the CDR3: TGCGCCAGCAGCTTGGTTGCCCTGGACAGGCCCCACTATGGCTACACCTTC. It translates to CASSLVALDRPHYGYTF.

V and J are TRBV30 and TRBJ2-3, with unresolved D. This CDR3 region has 14 residues. The ends were cut back, 0 bases at V and 7 bases at J, with 14 bases in the middle. CDR1 and CDR2 from the germline V gene are GTSNPN and SVGIG (reference sequence). The DNA of the CDR3 is TGTGCCTGGAGTGTATCCCTTTACATTTATACGCAGTATTTT. It translates to CAWSVSLYIYTQYF.

V and J are TRBV19 and TRBJ2-2; 7 nucleotides match TRBD1. J lost 5 bases, V lost 7 bases, and 7 bases had no gene match. Germline loops: CDR1 LNHDA, CDR2 SQIVND (reference sequence). CDR3 length: 14 amino acids. The DNA of the CDR3 is TGTGCCAGTAACGAGGGGGCATGGACCGGGGAGCTGTTTTTT. Protein product: CASNEGAWTGELFF.

This sequence joins TRBV6-1 and TRBJ2-2; 8 bases are shared with TRBD1. V shed 4 bases, J shed 2 bases, and the junction held 6 bases outside the gene matches. This CDR3 is built from 16 residues. Germline V gene sequence: CDR1 MNHNS, CDR2 SASEGT. CDR3 sequence reads: CASSVRTGPNTGELFF. DNA for the CDR3: TGTGCCAGCAGTGTCCGGACAGGGCCAAACACCGGGGAGCTGTTTTTT.

The rearrangement uses TRBV29-1 and TRBJ1-2, with D uncertain. The CDR3 is 11 residues long. The V gene's germline CDR1 is SQVTM and CDR2 ANQGSEA. V shed 4 bases and J shed 4 bases, with 7 bases lying between them. This CDR3 reads CSVAGGYGYTF. CDR3 sequence (DNA): TGCAGCGTTGCCGGCGGCTATGGCTACACCTTC.

The CDR3 is CASRRTEYEQYF. In DNA, the CDR3 is TGTGCCAGCAGGCGGACTGAGTACGAGCAGTACTTC. The J gene is TRBJ2-7, the V gene TRBV2, with D possibly TRBD2 on 5 matching bases. Per the germline V gene, CDR1 is SNHLY and CDR2 is FYNNEI. V was shortened by 6 bases and J by 4 bases, with 10 bases between the two germline ends. The CDR3 runs to 12 residues. Variable domain in full (rest from reference TRBV2 and TRBJ2-7): EPEVTQTPSHQVTQMGQEVILRCVPISNHLYFYWYRQILGQKVEFLVSFYNNEISEKSEIFDDQFSVERPDGSNFTLKIRSTKLEDSAMYFCASRRTEYEQYFGPGTRLTVT.

The rearrangement joins TRBV2 to TRBJ2-7; D ambiguous. This CDR3 spans 13 amino acids. The germline V gene has CDR1 SNHLY and CDR2 FYNNEI. Trimming stripped 7 bases from V and 4 bases from J, with 14 bases between. CDR3 nucleotides: TGTGCCAGCACGTGGGGTTACCAGTACGAGCAGTACTTC. It specifies CASTWGYQYEQYF. Full variable domain (remainder filled in from reference TRBV2 and TRBJ2-7): EPEVTQTPSHQVTQMGQEVILRCVPISNHLYFYWYRQILGQKVEFLVSFYNNEISEKSEIFDDQFSVERPDGSNFTLKIRSTKLEDSAMYFCASTWGYQYEQYFGPGTRLTVT.

This clone was found a few times. The sample contains more than one DNA sequence encoding this CDR3. The CDR3 bases are TGTGCCAGCAGCTTACGGATGAACACTGAAGCTTTCTTT. This translates into CASSLRMNTEAFF. The rearrangement joins TRBV11-2 to TRBJ1-1, with no clear D. This CDR3 is built from 13 residues. V dropped 2 bases and J dropped 0 bases, with 4 bases sitting between them. In germline, CDR1 is SGHAT, CDR2 FQNNGV.